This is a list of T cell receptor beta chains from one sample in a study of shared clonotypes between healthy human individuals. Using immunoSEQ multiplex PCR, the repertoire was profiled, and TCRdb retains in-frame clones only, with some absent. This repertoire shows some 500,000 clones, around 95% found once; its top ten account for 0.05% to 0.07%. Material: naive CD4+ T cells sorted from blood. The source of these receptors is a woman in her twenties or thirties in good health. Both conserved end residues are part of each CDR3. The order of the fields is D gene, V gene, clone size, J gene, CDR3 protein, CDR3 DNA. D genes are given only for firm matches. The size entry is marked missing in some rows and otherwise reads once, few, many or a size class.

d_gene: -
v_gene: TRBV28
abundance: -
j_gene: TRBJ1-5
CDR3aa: CASSLKGGPQHF
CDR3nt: TGTGCCAGCAGTTTAAAGGGGGGGCCCCAGCATTTT

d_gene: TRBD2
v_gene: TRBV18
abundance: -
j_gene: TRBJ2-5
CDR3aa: CASSQAGPQETQYF
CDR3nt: TGTGCCAGCTCCCAAGCGGGGCCCCAAGAGACCCAGTACTTC

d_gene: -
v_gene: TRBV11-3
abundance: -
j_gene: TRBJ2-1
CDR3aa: CASSSQGPSSHEQFF
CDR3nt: TGTGCCAGCAGCTCACAGGGCCCTAGCTCCCATGAGCAGTTCTTC

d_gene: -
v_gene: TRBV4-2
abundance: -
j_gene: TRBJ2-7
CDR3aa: CASSQDPGLAEQYF
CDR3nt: TGTGCCAGCAGCCAAGATCCGGGTTTAGCGGAGCAGTACTTC

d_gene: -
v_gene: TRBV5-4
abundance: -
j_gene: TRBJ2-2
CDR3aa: CASSFDSGELFF
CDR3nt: TGTGCCAGCAGCTTTGATTCCGGGGAGCTGTTTTTT

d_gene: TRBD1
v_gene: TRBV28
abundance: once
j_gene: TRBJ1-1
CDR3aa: CASSWTGPKNTEAFF
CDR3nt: TGTGCCAGCAGTTGGACAGGACCGAAGAACACTGAAGCTTTCTTT

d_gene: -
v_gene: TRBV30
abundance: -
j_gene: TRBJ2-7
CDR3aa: CAWASGSPYEQYF
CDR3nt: TGTGCCTGGGCATCAGGGTCCCCCTACGAGCAGTACTTC

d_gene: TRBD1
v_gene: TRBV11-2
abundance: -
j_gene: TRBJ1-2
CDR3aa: CASSLRGPNYGYTF
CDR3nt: TGTGCCAGCAGCCTGAGGGGGCCGAACTATGGCTACACCTTC

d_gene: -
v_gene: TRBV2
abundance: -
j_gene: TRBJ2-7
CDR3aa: CASSEGRARRDEQYF
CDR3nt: TGTGCCAGCAGTGAAGGTCGGGCGCGGAGGGACGAGCAGTACTTC

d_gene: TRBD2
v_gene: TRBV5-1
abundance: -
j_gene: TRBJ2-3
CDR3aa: CASSQGLADLTDTQYF
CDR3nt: TGCGCCAGCAGCCAGGGACTAGCGGATCTCACAGATACGCAGTATTTT

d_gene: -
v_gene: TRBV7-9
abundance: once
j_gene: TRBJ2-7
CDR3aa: CASSSLTVLSSYEQYF
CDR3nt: TGTGCCAGCAGCTCCCTCACGGTACTAAGCTCCTACGAGCAGTACTTC

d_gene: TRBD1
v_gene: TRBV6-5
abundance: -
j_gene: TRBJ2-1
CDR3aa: CASSRDRGTYNEQFF
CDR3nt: TGTGCCAGCAGTCGGGACAGGGGAACCTACAATGAGCAGTTCTTC

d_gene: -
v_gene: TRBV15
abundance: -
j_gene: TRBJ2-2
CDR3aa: CATSTGENTGELFF
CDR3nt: TGTGCCACCAGCACGGGGGAGAACACCGGGGAGCTGTTTTTT

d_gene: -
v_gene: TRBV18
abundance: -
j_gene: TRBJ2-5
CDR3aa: CASSPLSETQYF
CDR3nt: TGTGCCAGCTCACCACTTAGCGAGACCCAGTACTTC

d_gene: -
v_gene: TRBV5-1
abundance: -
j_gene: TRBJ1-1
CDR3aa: CASSHFLGETSTEAFF
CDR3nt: TGCGCCAGCAGCCATTTCCTAGGAGAAACTAGCACTGAAGCTTTCTTT

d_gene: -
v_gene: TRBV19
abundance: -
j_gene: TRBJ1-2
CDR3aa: CASSPRNRYGYTF
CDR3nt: TGTGCCAGTAGCCCCCGGAACCGGTATGGCTACACCTTC

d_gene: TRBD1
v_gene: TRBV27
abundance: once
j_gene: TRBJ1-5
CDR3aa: CASKEGASYQPQHF
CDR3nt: TGTGCCAGCAAGGAGGGGGCAAGCTATCAGCCCCAGCATTTT